Only one count was recorded for the clone carrying this TCR beta chain. The CDR3 loop spans 16 amino acids. Germline CDR1 reads SGHRS; CDR2 reads YFSETQ. V trimming: 8 bases; J trimming: 4 bases; junction bases outside the gene matches: 11. Profiling relied on immunoSEQ multiplex PCR, and the TCRdb table lists in-frame clones only, not all of them. The sample includes 100,000 to 150,000 clones, just over 85% of them seen just once. These data belong to a study of T cell responses to AZD1222 COVID-19 vaccine. The chain couples TRBV5-1 to TRBJ2-7; 14 positions agree with TRBD2. The TCR sequence derives from an adult in good health. The input for sequencing was peripheral blood, taken on day 0 of AZD1222 vaccination. The DNA for the CDR3 is TGCGCCAGTTCACCCGGGACTAGCGGGAGTCTATACGAGCAGTACTTC. This sequence encodes CASSPGTSGSLYEQYF.